One and the same sample provided the 14 T cell receptor beta chains below, sequenced in a study of shared clonotypes between healthy human individuals. The method was immunoSEQ multiplex PCR; TCRdb's version includes in-frame clones alone and lacks a portion of them. The repertoire holds 400,000 to 600,000 clones, with more than 95% as singletons. Material: naive CD4+ T cells sorted from blood. The subset: CD45RA+ positively selected. These receptors were taken from a woman aged 25 to 45 in good health.

The rearrangement joins TRBV28 to TRBJ1-5; D gene ambiguous. Between the trimmed V and J ends, which lost 5 bases and 0 bases, there was a span of 8 bases. The CDR3 spans 14 residues. CDR1 and CDR2 from the germline V gene are MDHEN and SYDVKM. The CDR3, as DNA: TGTGCCAGCAGTAACCAGTATAGCAATCAGCCCCAGCATTTT. Translation: CASSNQYSNQPQHF.

About this clone itself: Other DNA sequences within the sample encode an identical CDR3. The genes are TRBV30 and TRBJ2-5, with unresolved D. The V gene's germline CDR1 is GTSNPN and CDR2 SVGIG (reference sequence). This CDR3 is built from 13 residues. The V and J ends lost 0 bases and 4 bases respectively, with 9 bases between them. In nucleotides, the CDR3 is TGTGCCTGGAGTGTTGTGGAAGGAGAGACCCAGTACTTC. It is translated as CAWSVVEGETQYF.

This rearrangement joins TRBV28 to TRBJ2-7, with D uncertain. The CDR3 is made up of 13 amino acids. Germline assignment: CDR1 MDHEN and CDR2 SYDVKM. V lost 3 bases to trimming and J lost 3 bases, with 9 bases between them. This CDR3 is CASSFQRNYEQYF. The CDR3 DNA reads as TGTGCCAGCAGTTTCCAGCGCAACTACGAGCAGTACTTC.

This chain uses TRBV5-6 with TRBJ1-4; D unresolved. V was clipped by 0 bases and J by 3 bases, with 6 bases between them. The CDR3 covers 14 residues. CDR1 and CDR2 (germline): SGHDT, YYEEEE. This CDR3 reads CASSLEGPNEKLFF. The CDR3 region has the DNA TGTGCCAGCAGCTTGGAGGGCCCTAATGAAAAACTGTTTTTT.

The V and J genes are TRBV7-8 and TRBJ1-2, with 10 bases lining up with TRBD1. V lost 5 bases to trimming and J lost 3 bases; unmatched junction nucleotides: 6. There are 15 residues in the CDR3. CDR1 is SGHVS, CDR2 FQNEAQ, per germline. The CDR3 is CASSPGQGVYYGYTF. The CDR3 bases are TGTGCCAGCAGCCCTGGACAGGGGGTGTACTATGGCTACACCTTC.

The DNA of the CDR3 is TGCGCCAGCAGCCAAGAGGGTCGGGAGGGCACAGATACGCAGTATTTT. Its protein is CASSQEGREGTDTQYF. The chain couples TRBV4-1 to TRBJ2-3; 7 bases line up with TRBD2. With V trimmed by 0 bases and J by 1 base, 4 bases remained unmatched. Germline values: CDR1 MGHRA, CDR2 YSYEKL. There are 16 residues in the CDR3.

The chain uses TRBV19 and TRBJ1-1, with unresolved D. The V end lost 6 bases, the J end lost 3 bases, and 14 bases lay between the germline ends. Germline V CDR1 and CDR2: LNHDA, SQIVND (reference sequence). There are 14 residues in the CDR3. This CDR3 reads CASRKTTVDTEAFF. CDR3 bases: TGTGCCAGTAGGAAGACCACGGTGGACACTGAAGCTTTCTTT.

The CDR3 DNA reads as TGTGCCAGCAGCGTAGTTCTCACTCAAGAGACCCAGTACTTC. This encodes CASSVVLTQETQYF. V and J are TRBV9 and TRBJ2-5; the D is unclear. Trimming removed 0 bases at V and 2 bases at J, with 8 bases between. This CDR3 comprises 14 residues. CDR1 SGDLS and CDR2 YYNGEE come from the germline V gene. Combining the CDR3 with reference TRBV9 and TRBJ2-5 gives the whole variable domain DSGVTQTPKHLITATGQRVTLRCSPRSGDLSVYWYQQSLDQGLQFLIQYYNGEERAKGNILERFSAQQFPDLHSELNLSSLELGDSALYFCASSVVLTQETQYFGPGTRLLVL.

The chain links TRBV29-1 to TRBJ1-1; 9 bases line up with TRBD1. Germline V lookup: CDR1 SQVTM, CDR2 ANQGSEA. The CDR3 consists of 13 residues. The V segment lost 5 bases and the J segment 1 base; nucleotides outside the gene matches: 2. The CDR3 DNA reads TGCAGCGTTTCGGGACAGGGGAACACTGAAGCTTTCTTT. Protein: CSVSGQGNTEAFF. The full variable domain, completed using reference TRBV29-1 and TRBJ1-1, is SAVISQKPSRDICQRGTSLTIQCQVDSQVTMMFWYRQQPGQSLTLIATANQGSEATYESGFVIDKFPISRPNLTFSTLTVSNMSPEDSSIYLCSVSGQGNTEAFFGQGTRLTVV.

This clone was observed a single time. The V and J genes are TRBV19 and TRBJ2-1, with 10 bases identical to TRBD2. There are 15 residues in the CDR3. V lost 9 bases and J lost 0; bases outside the gene matches: 5. Looked up from germline, CDR1 is LNHDA and CDR2 is SQIVND (reference sequence). The CDR3 DNA sequence: TGTGCCAGCCTCTGGACTAGCGGCTCCTACAATGAGCAGTTCTTC. Its translation: CASLWTSGSYNEQFF. Variable domain in full (rest from reference TRBV19 and TRBJ2-1): DGGITQSPKYLFRKEGQNVTLSCEQNLNHDAMYWYRQDPGQGLRLIYYSQIVNDFQKGDIAEGYSVSREKKESFPLTVTSAQKNPTAFYLCASLWTSGSYNEQFFGPGTRLTVL.

Only one count was recorded for this clone. The V and J genes are TRBV7-9 and TRBJ2-2; 10 bases map to TRBD2. This CDR3 contains 16 residues. CDR1 SEHNR and CDR2 FQNEAQ come from the germline V gene (reference sequence). Losses at the gene ends were 3 bases for V and 2 bases for J; bases not matched to a gene: 3. The CDR3 is CASSLLAGVNTGELFF. CDR3 DNA sequence: TGTGCCAGCAGCTTGCTAGCGGGAGTCAACACCGGGGAGCTGTTTTTT.

The J gene is TRBJ2-7, the V gene TRBV5-1; D possibly uses TRBD1 or TRBD2 (5 bases each). The V gene's germline CDR1 is SGHRS and CDR2 YFSETQ. Between the trimmed V and J ends, which lost 4 bases and 6 bases, there was a span of 17 bases. CDR3 length: 14 residues. The DNA for the CDR3 is TGCGCCAGCAGCGTCACCGGGGCCGAAGGCGAGCAGTACTTC. Protein product: CASSVTGAEGEQYF.

V is TRBV29-1 and J is TRBJ2-7; 9 positions agree with TRBD1. The CDR3 is 18 residues long. The germline CDR1 and CDR2 sequences are SQVTM and ANQGSEA. The ends lost 0 bases at V and 0 bases at J; junction bases unmatched: 12. The chain's CDR3 is CSVEEWTVGTGRSYEQYF. CDR3 nucleotide sequence: TGCAGCGTTGAAGAGTGGACGGTCGGGACAGGGCGCTCCTACGAGCAGTACTTC.

V is TRBV15 and J is TRBJ2-1; D is unresolved. This CDR3 has 15 amino acids. Germline CDR1 LNHNV, CDR2 YYDKDF (reference sequence). Between the trimmed V and J ends, which lost 0 bases and 0 bases, there was a span of 6 bases. The CDR3: CATSRDPVSYNEQFF. The CDR3 coding sequence is TGTGCCACCAGCAGAGATCCAGTCTCCTACAATGAGCAGTTCTTC.